This record looks at one T cell receptor (beta chain) sequence and its context. This CDR3 comprises 14 residues. From germline, CDR1 is WNHNN and CDR2 SYGVQD (reference sequence). UMI-labeled 5' RACE yielded the TRB cDNA libraries. Following a re-call of the 5' RACE reads, TCRdb has one entry per CDR3 protein and lacks DNA. The sample's table shows roughly 56,000 distinct CDR3 sequences. The data stem from a study of CXCR3-negative and CXCR3-positive naive CD8 T cells. Sequencing used naive CXCR3- CD8+ T cells from blood. Subset denoted: CD45RO-CCR7+CD27+CD95- naive CD8+ T cells lacking CXCR3 (TNR3-). The V gene is TRBV10-1, the J gene TRBJ1-5; TCRdb's D gene call, TRBD1, goes unchecked for lack of DNA. This TCR was recovered from a human donor in good health. Some clones in this sample may be carry-over from other donors' samples. The chain's CDR3 is CASRDSQGIQPQHF.